One sample yielded the 6 T cell receptor beta chains listed below, sequenced in a study of cytomegalovirus exposure and HLA in healthy donors. Amplification used 60 Vbeta primers and 13 Jbeta primers. Sequencing was performed with immunoSEQ multiplex PCR; in TCRdb, only in-frame clones are kept and a portion is missing. The data contain roughly 150,000 clones, roughly 84% of them singletons. The material sequenced was PBMCs. The source of these receptors is a young man in good health and CMV-seropositive.

This chain connects TRBV30 to TRBJ2-1, with D perhaps matching TRBD2 (5 bases). This CDR3 contains 14 residues. Trimming left V 1 base short and J 0 bases short, with 7 bases between. Per the germline V gene, CDR1 is GTSNPN and CDR2 is SVGIG (reference sequence). CDR3 region: CAWSGLASYNEQFF. CDR3 in DNA: TGTGCCTGGAGTGGGCTAGCCTCCTACAATGAGCAGTTCTTC.

As DNA, the CDR3 is TGTGCCAGTAGTAGTACTAGGAGTCCCTCCTACAATGAGCAGTTCTTC. It translates to CASSSTRSPSYNEQFF. This rearrangement joins TRBV19 to TRBJ2-1, with D possibly matching TRBD2 (5 bases). Germline V gene data show CDR1 as LNHDA and CDR2 as SQIVND (reference sequence). The CDR3 covers 16 residues. Between the trimmed V and J ends, which lost 4 bases and 0 bases, there was a span of 13 bases. The whole variable domain, filled in from reference TRBV19 and TRBJ2-1, reads DGGITQSPKYLFRKEGQNVTLSCEQNLNHDAMYWYRQDPGQGLRLIYYSQIVNDFQKGDIAEGYSVSREKKESFPLTVTSAQKNPTAFYLCASSSTRSPSYNEQFFGPGTRLTVL.

This clone was seen a few times. The V and J genes are TRBV5-4 and TRBJ2-5, with 9 bases fitting TRBD1. The germline CDR1 and CDR2 sequences are SGHNT and YYREEE (reference sequence). J lost 4 bases, V lost 3 bases, and 4 bases had no gene match. The CDR3 length is 14 residues. CDR3 sequence reads: CASSSDRGAETQYF. The CDR3 DNA reads TGTGCCAGCAGCTCCGACAGGGGGGCAGAGACCCAGTACTTC.

J is TRBJ1-3 and V is TRBV14; D not resolved. The V end lost 6 bases, the J end lost 0 bases, and 6 bases lay between the germline ends. The CDR3 runs to 13 residues. The germline V gene has CDR1 SGHDN and CDR2 FVKESK. The CDR3 region has the DNA TGTGCCAGCAGTTCCCACTCTGGAAACACCATATATTTT. It yields the protein CASSSHSGNTIYF.

Note on this clone: The germline gene is not matched at one end of the junction; a read error may be the cause. This chain joins TRBV7-9 and TRBJ1-4; D is unclear. In germline, CDR1 is SEHNR, CDR2 FQNEAQ (reference sequence). This CDR3 region has 14 residues. The CDR3 loop reads CSSSLIGDREKLFF. The CDR3 region has the DNA TGTTCCAGCAGCTTAATCGGGGATCGGGAAAAACTGTTTTTT.

This chain connects TRBV10-3 to TRBJ1-2; D is possibly TRBD1 (5 bases). The CDR3 has 13 amino acids. Between the trimmed V and J ends, which lost 5 bases and 8 bases, there was a span of 15 bases. CDR1 and CDR2 (germline): ENHRY, SYGVKD. CDR3 sequence: CAISLGEESGYTF. CDR3 nucleotide sequence: TGTGCCATCAGTCTAGGGGAGGAGAGCGGCTACACCTTC.